This is a list of T cell receptor beta chains from one sample in a study of T cell repertoires in cytomegalovirus infection. Which antigens these TCRs recognize remains unknown. TCRdb called the reads again in MiXCR, with one record for every CDR3 protein. Altogether more than 250,000 distinct CDR3 sequences are present, 25% being singletons, with the ten largest covering approximately 12%. The source material was cultured PBMCs, sampled from culture after CMV antigen stimulation. The receptors here all came from a human donor in good health (CMV status not recorded). Some clones in this sample may be carry-over from other donors' samples. The CDR3 runs from the conserved cysteine through the conserved F or W. A D gene is named only where the DNA matches it firmly. Size values are once, few and many counts, or a class for expanded clones, and some rows have none.

J gene	D gene	V gene	clone size	CDR3 DNA	CDR3 protein
TRBJ2-3	TRBD2	TRBV12-3/TRBV12-4	.	TGTGCCAGTCACTGGAGCGGGAGGTGGGGAGATACGCAGTATTTT	CASHWSGRWGDTQYF
TRBJ1-2	TRBD1	TRBV19	.	TGTGCCAGTAGCATCAACGACAGGGCTGTCTACACCTTC	CASSINDRAVYTF
TRBJ1-2	.	TRBV7-8	many	TGTGCCAGCAGCTTATTCGGGGCCCCCTATGGCTACACCTTC	CASSLFGAPYGYTF
TRBJ2-5	TRBD1	TRBV7-2	.	TGTGCCAGCAGAAAGGACAGGGGGGGCCAGAAGACCCAGTACTTC	CASRKDRGGQKTQYF
TRBJ2-5	.	TRBV4-1	.	TGCGCCAGCAGCCAAGAGGAGGCGGGACAAGAGACCCAGTACTTC	CASSQEEAGQETQYF
TRBJ2-2	TRBD1	TRBV7-2	.	TGTGCCAGCAGCTTCAGGACAGGGGCTATCGCCGGGGAGCTGTTTTTT	CASSFRTGAIAGELFF
TRBJ2-4	TRBD2	TRBV12-3/TRBV12-4	many	TGTGCCAGCAGTTTGACTAGCGGGAGCTGGGACATTCAGTACTTC	CASSLTSGSWDIQYF
TRBJ2-3	.	TRBV6-2/TRBV6-3	.	TGTGCCAGCAGTTCCGGGACTGACCCGATCACAGATACGCAGTATTTT	CASSSGTDPITDTQYF
TRBJ2-5	TRBD1	TRBV7-2	.	TGTGCCGGCAGCTTCTCCACAGGGGGGCCCTTTTCGCAAGAGACCCAGTACTTC	CAGSFSTGGPFSQETQYF
TRBJ2-5	.	TRBV6-1	few	TGTGCCAGCAGTGAAGCGCTGCTAGGGGCGGAGACCCAGTACTTC	CASSEALLGAETQYF
TRBJ2-2	.	TRBV7-2	many	TGTGCCAGCAGCGTCCGACGATACACCGGGGAGCTGTTTTTT	CASSVRRYTGELFF
TRBJ2-2	.	TRBV2	.	TGTGCCAGCAGCCTTACTAGAAACACCGGGGAGCTGTTTTTT	CASSLTRNTGELFF
TRBJ2-1	.	TRBV28	.	TGTGCCAGCAGTTTATACGGGTTAGAGCAGTTCTTC	CASSLYGLEQFF
TRBJ2-3	TRBD2	TRBV4-3	few	TGCGCCAGCAGCCAGGGTACTAGCGGGAATACAGATACGCAGTATTTT	CASSQGTSGNTDTQYF
TRBJ2-2	.	TRBV19	.	TGTGCCAGTAGGCGGCAGGGGGGGACCGGGGAGCTGTTTTTT	CASRRQGGTGELFF
TRBJ2-5	.	TRBV7-2	few	TGTGCCAGCAGCTCTGGACTGTACCAAGAGACCCAGTACTTC	CASSSGLYQETQYF
TRBJ1-1	.	TRBV6-2/TRBV6-3	.	TGTGCCAGCAGCCTTAGATTCCCACCGGGAGCTTTCTTT	CASSLRFPPGAFF
TRBJ1-1	.	TRBV10-3	.	TGTGCCATCAGTGAGTCCGAGGGGCGCGACACTGAAGCTTTCTTT	CAISESEGRDTEAFF
TRBJ2-1	TRBD1	TRBV12-3/TRBV12-4	.	TGTGCCAGCAGTTTGCAGGGGGAATCGGTGGAGCAGTTCTTC	CASSLQGESVEQFF
TRBJ2-2	.	TRBV28	.	TGTGCCAGCAGTTTAAACAGGGCGGTCGGGGAGCTGTTTTTT	CASSLNRAVGELFF
TRBJ1-4	.	TRBV7-2	.	TGTGCCGGCACCCCCCTAGGGGTTGAAAAACTGTTTTTT	CAGTPLGVEKLFF
TRBJ2-5	TRBD2	TRBV6-1	.	TGTGCCAGCAGTCGCGTTGGGACTAGCGGGATGGGAGAGACCCAGTACTTC	CASSRVGTSGMGETQYF
TRBJ2-1	TRBD1	TRBV10-3	.	TGTGCCATCAGTACACAGGGGTCCGATGAGCAGTTCTTC	CAISTQGSDEQFF
TRBJ2-2	.	TRBV6-2/TRBV6-3	few	TGTGCCAGCAGTTACGGTCGGCAGTACACCGGGGAGCTGTTTTTT	CASSYGRQYTGELFF
TRBJ2-1	.	TRBV7-9	.	TGTGCCAGCAGCTTAGAAAACGGATACAATGAGCAGTTCTTC	CASSLENGYNEQFF
TRBJ2-1	.	TRBV19	.	TGTGCCAGTAGTATCCAGGGGGGATCCAATGAGCAGTTCTTC	CASSIQGGSNEQFF
TRBJ1-4	.	TRBV6-5	few	TGTGCCAGCAGTTACGGGGTCGGAAATGAAAAACTGTTTTTT	CASSYGVGNEKLFF
TRBJ2-2	.	TRBV6-2/TRBV6-3	few	TGTGCCAGCATTACGCGGGTGAACACCGGGGAGCTGTTTTTT	CASITRVNTGELFF
TRBJ1-1	.	TRBV11-3	.	TGTGCCAGCAGCCAGGAGGGGAGATTCCAACCCAACACTGAAGCTTTCTTT	CASSQEGRFQPNTEAFF
TRBJ1-5	TRBD1	TRBV2	.	TGTGCCAGCAGTGAACGGGACAGTAATCAGCCCCAGCATTTT	CASSERDSNQPQHF
TRBJ1-6	TRBD1	TRBV27	few	TGTGCCAGCAGTTTTTCGGGACAGGTGTATAATTCACCCCTCCACTTT	CASSFSGQVYNSPLHF
TRBJ2-5	.	TRBV11-3	few	TGTGCCAGCAGCTTAGAGGCAGGGGTAGAGACCCAGTACTTC	CASSLEAGVETQYF
TRBJ2-3	.	TRBV7-3	many	TGTGCCAGCAAACCGGGCCCCCAATTGGGAGATACGCAGTATTTT	CASKPGPQLGDTQYF
TRBJ2-5	TRBD2	TRBV24-1	many	TGTGCCACCAGTGCAATCGCGGGAGGAGCGGAGACCCAGTACTTC	CATSAIAGGAETQYF
TRBJ2-3	TRBD1	TRBV19	few	TGTGCCAGTATGAACAGGGGGATCTCTAGCACAGATACGCAGTATTTT	CASMNRGISSTDTQYF
TRBJ2-3	TRBD2	TRBV7-2	many	TGTGCCAGCAGCCTCCGGACTAGCGGGAGCGCTGATACGCAGTATTTT	CASSLRTSGSADTQYF
TRBJ2-1	.	TRBV7-8	many	TGTGCCAGCAGCTTTAGACGGCAGGGGTCATACAATGAGCAGTTCTTC	CASSFRRQGSYNEQFF
TRBJ1-1	.	TRBV29-1	.	TGCAGCGTTGGTCCCGGACAGATAATTGAAGCTTTCTTT	CSVGPGQIIEAFF
TRBJ1-2	.	TRBV15	.	TGTGCCACCAGATCATCTTCCGGAATCCGCACGTCCTATGGCTACACCTTC	CATRSSSGIRTSYGYTF